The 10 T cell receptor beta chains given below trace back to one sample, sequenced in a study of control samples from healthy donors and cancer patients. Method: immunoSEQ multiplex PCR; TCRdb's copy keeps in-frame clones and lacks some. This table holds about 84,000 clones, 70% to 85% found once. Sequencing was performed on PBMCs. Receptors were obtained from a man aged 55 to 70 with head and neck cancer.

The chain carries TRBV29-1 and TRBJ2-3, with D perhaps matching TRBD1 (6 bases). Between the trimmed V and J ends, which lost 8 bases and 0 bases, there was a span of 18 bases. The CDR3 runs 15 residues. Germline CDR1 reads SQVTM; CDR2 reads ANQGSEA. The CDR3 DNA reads TGCAGCCATAATAACAGGGCCTTTAGCACAGATACGCAGTATTTT. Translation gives CSHNNRAFSTDTQYF.

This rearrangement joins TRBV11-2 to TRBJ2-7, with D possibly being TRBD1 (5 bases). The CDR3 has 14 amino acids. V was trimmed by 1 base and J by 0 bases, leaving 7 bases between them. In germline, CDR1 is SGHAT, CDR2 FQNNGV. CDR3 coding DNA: TGTGCCAGCAGCTTAGGGACATACTCCTACGAGCAGTACTTC. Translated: CASSLGTYSYEQYF.

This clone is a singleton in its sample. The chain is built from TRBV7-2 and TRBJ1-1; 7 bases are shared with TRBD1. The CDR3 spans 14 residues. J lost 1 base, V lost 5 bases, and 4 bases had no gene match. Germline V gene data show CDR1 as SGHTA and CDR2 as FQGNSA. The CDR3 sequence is CASSVGQENTEAFF. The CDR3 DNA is TGTGCCAGCAGCGTCGGACAGGAGAACACTGAAGCTTTCTTT.

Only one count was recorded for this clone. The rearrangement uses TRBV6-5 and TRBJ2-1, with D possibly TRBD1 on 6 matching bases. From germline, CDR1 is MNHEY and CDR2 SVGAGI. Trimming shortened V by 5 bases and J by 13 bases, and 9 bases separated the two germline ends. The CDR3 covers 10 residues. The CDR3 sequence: CASSPGVQFF. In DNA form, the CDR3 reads TGTGCCAGCAGTCCAGGGGTTCAGTTCTTC.

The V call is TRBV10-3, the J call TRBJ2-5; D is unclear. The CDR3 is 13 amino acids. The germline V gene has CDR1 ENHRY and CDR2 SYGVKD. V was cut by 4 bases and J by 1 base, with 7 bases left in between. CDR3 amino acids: CAISGRTQETQYF. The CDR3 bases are TGTGCCATCAGTGGAAGGACCCAAGAGACCCAGTACTTC.

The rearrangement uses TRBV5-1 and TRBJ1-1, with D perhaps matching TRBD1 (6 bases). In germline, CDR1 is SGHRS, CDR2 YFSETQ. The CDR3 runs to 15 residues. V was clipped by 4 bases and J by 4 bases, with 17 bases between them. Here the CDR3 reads CASSLLGARGTEAFF. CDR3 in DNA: TGCGCCAGCAGCCTGCTGGGGGCGCGTGGCACTGAAGCTTTCTTT.

The CDR3: CASSQDSRLAGGVYNEQFF. CDR3 DNA sequence: TGTGCCAGCAGCCAAGATTCGAGACTAGCGGGAGGAGTCTACAATGAGCAGTTCTTC. The V gene is TRBV3-1 (or the pseudogene TRBV3-2), the J gene TRBJ2-1, with 13 bases fitting TRBD2. The trim removed 0 bases at V and 3 bases at J, leaving 8 bases unmatched. In germline, CDR1 is LGHDT, CDR2 YNNKEL (reference sequence). CDR3 length: 19 amino acids.

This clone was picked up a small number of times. This CDR3 reads CASSQPGQINRYGYTF. The CDR3 DNA sequence: TGCGCCAGCAGCCAACCCGGACAGATCAATAGGTATGGCTACACCTTC. The genes are TRBV4-1 and TRBJ1-2, with a possible D match to TRBD1 (6 bases). Between the trimmed V and J ends, which lost 2 bases and 5 bases, there was a span of 18 bases. This CDR3 is 16 amino acids long. Germline V gene data show CDR1 as MGHRA and CDR2 as YSYEKL.

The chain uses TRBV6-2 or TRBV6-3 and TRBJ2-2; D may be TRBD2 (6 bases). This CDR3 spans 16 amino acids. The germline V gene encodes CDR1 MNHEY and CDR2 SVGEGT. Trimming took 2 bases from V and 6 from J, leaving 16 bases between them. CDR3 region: CASSYRSGDFPGELFF. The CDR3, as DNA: TGTGCCAGCAGTTACCGTTCGGGAGATTTCCCCGGGGAGCTGTTTTTT.

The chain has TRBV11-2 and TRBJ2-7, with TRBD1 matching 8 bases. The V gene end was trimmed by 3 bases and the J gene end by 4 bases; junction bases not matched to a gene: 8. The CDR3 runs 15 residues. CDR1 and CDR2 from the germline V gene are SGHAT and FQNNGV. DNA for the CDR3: TGTGCCAGCAGCTTCTCTCAGGGGGCGAGGTACGAGCAGTACTTC. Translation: CASSFSQGARYEQYF.